This T cell receptor beta chain was recorded in a study of CD8+ T cells in alopecia areata. Study-level findings and limits: Scalp sequencing captures resident alphabeta T cells of normal skin too. Clonality exceeded that of normal scalp in lesional scalp, most notably in alopecia totalis/universalis.

Researchers gathered lesional scalp punch biopsies and peripheral blood from patients with alopecia areata. The sorting of PBMCs gave CD4+ and CD8+ T cells. RNA extraction and reverse transcription yielded cDNA as sequencing template. Data came from immunoSEQ multiplex PCR; TCRdb stores just in-frame clones and leaves some out. The sample consists of about 110,000 clones, roughly 55% of them appearing once. Details on this clone: Its antigen is as yet unknown.

The material sequenced was NKG2D-low CD8+ T cells sorted from blood. The clonotype originates from a human donor with alopecia areata.

The chain's CDR3 is CASSQTSVDTQYF. The CDR3 DNA is TGTGCCAGCAGCCAGACTAGCGTGGATACGCAGTATTTT. The chain carries TRBV6-5 and TRBJ2-3; 8 positions agree with TRBD2. Germline loops: CDR1 MNHEY, CDR2 SVGAGI. The CDR3 spans 13 residues. V gave up 6 bases and J gave up 6 bases; unmatched junction bases: 5.